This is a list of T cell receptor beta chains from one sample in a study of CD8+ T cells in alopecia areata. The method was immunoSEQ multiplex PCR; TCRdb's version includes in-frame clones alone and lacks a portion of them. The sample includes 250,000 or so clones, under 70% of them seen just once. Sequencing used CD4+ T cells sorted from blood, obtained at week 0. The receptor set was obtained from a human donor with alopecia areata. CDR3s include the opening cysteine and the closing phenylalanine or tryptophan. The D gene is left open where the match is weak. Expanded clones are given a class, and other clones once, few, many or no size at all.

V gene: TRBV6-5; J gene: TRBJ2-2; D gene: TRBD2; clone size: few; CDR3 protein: CASRLERGNTGELFF; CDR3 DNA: TGTGCCAGCAGACTCGAGCGGGGCAACACCGGGGAGCTGTTTTTT
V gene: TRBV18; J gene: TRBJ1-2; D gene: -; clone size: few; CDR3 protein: CASSPQGQGSLSGYTF; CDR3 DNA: TGTGCCAGCTCACCACAGGGGCAGGGGAGCTTGAGCGGCTACACCTTC
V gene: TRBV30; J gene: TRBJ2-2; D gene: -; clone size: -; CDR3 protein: CAGRKDTGELFF; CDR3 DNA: TGTGCCGGACGGAAAGACACCGGGGAGCTGTTTTTT
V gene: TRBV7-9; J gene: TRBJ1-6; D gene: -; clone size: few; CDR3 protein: CASSLQTGGSNSPLHF; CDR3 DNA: TGTGCCAGCAGCTTACAGACTGGGGGTAGTAATTCACCCCTCCACTTT
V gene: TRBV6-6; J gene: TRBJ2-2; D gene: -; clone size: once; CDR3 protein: CASSYSVGELFF; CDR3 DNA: TGTGCCAGCAGTTACTCGGTCGGGGAGCTGTTTTTT
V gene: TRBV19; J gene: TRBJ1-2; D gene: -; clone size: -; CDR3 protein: CASSIDRGAGGYTF; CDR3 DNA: TGTGCCAGTAGTATAGATCGGGGAGCAGGTGGCTACACCTTC
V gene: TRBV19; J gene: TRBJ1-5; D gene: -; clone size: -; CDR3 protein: CASGQRSNQPQHF; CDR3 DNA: TGTGCCAGTGGACAGCGGAGCAATCAGCCCCAGCATTTT
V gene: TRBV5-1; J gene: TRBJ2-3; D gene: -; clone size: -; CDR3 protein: CASSLAAGPKGTQYF; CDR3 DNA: TGCGCCAGCAGCTTGGCGGCGGGGCCGAAAGGTACGCAGTATTTT
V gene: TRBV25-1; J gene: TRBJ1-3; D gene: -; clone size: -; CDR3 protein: CASSVSGAGNTIYF; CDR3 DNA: TGTGCCAGCAGTGTGTCAGGGGCTGGAAACACCATATATTTT
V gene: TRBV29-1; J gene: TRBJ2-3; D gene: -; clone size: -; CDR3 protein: CSVDVGTQYF; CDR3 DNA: TGCAGCGTTGATGTGGGAACGCAGTATTTT
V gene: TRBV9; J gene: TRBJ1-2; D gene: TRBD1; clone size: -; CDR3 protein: CASSVDVTGGHGYTF; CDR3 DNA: TGTGCCAGCAGCGTAGACGTGACAGGGGGCCATGGCTACACCTTC
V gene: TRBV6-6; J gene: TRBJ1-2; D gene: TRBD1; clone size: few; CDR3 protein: CASSYGTGTGGYTF; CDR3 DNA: TGTGCCAGCAGTTATGGGACAGGAACGGGTGGCTACACCTTC
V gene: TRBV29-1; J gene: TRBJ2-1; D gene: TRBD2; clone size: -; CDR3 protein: CSGRLAGGPYNEQFF; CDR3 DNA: TGCAGCGGCAGACTAGCGGGGGGTCCCTACAATGAGCAGTTCTTC
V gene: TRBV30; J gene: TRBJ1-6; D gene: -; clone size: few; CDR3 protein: CALKGSSYNSPLHF; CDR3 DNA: TGTGCCCTGAAAGGGAGCTCCTATAATTCACCCCTCCACTTT
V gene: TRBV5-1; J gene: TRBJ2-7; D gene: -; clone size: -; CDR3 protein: CASSPGTTYEQYF; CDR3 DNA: TGCGCCAGCAGCCCTGGAACGACCTACGAGCAGTACTTC
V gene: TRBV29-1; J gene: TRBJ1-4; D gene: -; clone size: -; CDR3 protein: CSVEPGGGGKLFF; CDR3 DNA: TGCAGCGTTGAACCCGGGGGCGGAGGAAAACTGTTTTTT
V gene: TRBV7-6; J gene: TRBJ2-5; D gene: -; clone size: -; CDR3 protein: CASSSQGGMTQYF; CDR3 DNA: TGTGCCAGCAGCTCTCAGGGTGGAATGACCCAGTACTTC
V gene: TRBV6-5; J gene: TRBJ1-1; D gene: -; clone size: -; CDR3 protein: CASSYSRGPNTEAFF; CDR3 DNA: TGTGCCAGCAGTTACTCGAGGGGACCGAACACTGAAGCTTTCTTT
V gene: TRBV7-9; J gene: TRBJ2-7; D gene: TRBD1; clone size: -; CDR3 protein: CASSSTGKGEQYF; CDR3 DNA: TGTGCCAGCAGCTCGACAGGGAAGGGCGAGCAGTACTTC
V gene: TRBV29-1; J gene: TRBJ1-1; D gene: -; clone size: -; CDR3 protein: CSATPGWGMNTEAFF; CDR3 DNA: TGCAGCGCCACCCCTGGCTGGGGAATGAACACTGAAGCTTTCTTT
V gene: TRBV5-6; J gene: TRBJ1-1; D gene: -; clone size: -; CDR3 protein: CASSFRRGTEAFF; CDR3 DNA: TGTGCCAGCAGCTTCCGCAGGGGCACTGAAGCTTTCTTT
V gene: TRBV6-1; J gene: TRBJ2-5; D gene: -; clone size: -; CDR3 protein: CASSDGGQGAQYF; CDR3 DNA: TGTGCCAGCAGCGACGGGGGTCAAGGGGCCCAGTACTTC
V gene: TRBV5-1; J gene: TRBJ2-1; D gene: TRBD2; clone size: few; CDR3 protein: CASSLGTSSYNEQFF; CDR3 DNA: TGCGCCAGCAGCTTGGGGACTAGCTCCTACAATGAGCAGTTCTTC
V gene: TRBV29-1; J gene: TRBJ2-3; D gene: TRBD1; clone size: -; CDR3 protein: CSVGAGTVTDTQYF; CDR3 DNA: TGCAGCGTTGGGGCCGGGACAGTCACAGATACGCAGTATTTT
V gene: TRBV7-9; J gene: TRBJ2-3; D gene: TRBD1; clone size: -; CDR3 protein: CASEGAQTQYF; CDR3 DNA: TGTGCCAGCGAGGGGGCCCAAACGCAGTATTTT
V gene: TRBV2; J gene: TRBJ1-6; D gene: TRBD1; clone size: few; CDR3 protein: CATSRDRGSPLHF; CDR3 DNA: TGTGCCACCTCCCGGGACAGGGGTTCACCCCTCCACTTT
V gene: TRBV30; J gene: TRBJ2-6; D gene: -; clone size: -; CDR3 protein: CAWSRTRASSGANVLTF; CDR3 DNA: TGTGCCTGGAGTAGGACCAGGGCTAGCTCTGGGGCCAACGTCCTGACTTTC
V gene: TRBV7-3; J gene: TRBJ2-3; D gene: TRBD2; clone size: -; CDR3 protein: CASSLTSSGAATDTQYF; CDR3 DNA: TGTGCCAGCAGCTTAACGTCTAGCGGGGCTGCCACAGATACGCAGTATTTT
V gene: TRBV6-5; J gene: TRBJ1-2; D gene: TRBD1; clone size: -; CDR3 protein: CASSYLTGGNYGYTF; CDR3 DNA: TGTGCCAGCAGTTATTTAACAGGGGGGAACTATGGCTACACCTTC
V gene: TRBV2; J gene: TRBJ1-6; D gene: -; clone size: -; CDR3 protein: CASGTGSGSPLHF; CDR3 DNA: TGTGCCAGCGGAACAGGGAGCGGATCACCCCTCCACTTT
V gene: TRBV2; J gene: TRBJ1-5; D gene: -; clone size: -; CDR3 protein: CASSPQRNQPQHF; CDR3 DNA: TGTGCCAGCAGTCCTCAGAGAAATCAGCCCCAGCATTTT
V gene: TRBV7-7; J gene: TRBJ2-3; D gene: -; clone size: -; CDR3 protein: CASSLGGRDTQYF; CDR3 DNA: TGTGCTAGCAGCTTGGGGGGCCGAGATACGCAGTATTTT
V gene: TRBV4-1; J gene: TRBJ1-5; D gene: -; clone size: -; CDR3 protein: CASSQDPKVGARSQPQHF; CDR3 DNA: TGCGCCAGCAGCCAAGACCCTAAGGTGGGGGCGAGGAGTCAGCCCCAGCATTTT
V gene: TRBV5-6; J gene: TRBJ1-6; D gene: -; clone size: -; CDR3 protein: CASSQRTIPHSPLHF; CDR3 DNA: TGTGCCAGCAGCCAACGGACCATCCCCCATTCACCCCTCCACTTT
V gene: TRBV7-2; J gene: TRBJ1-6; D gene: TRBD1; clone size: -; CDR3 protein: CASSRQGGSPLHF; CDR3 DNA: TGTGCCAGCAGTCGACAGGGCGGGTCACCCCTCCACTTT
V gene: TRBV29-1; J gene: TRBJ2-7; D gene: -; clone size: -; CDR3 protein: CSVVAGRYEQYF; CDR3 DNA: TGCAGCGTTGTGGCAGGACGCTACGAGCAGTACTTC
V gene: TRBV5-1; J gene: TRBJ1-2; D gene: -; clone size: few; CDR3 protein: CASSLERGAYGYTF; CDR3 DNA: TGCGCCAGCAGCTTGGAGAGGGGGGCCTATGGCTACACCTTC
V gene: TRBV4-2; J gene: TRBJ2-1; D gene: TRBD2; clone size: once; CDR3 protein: CASSLAGGDNEQFF; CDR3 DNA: TGTGCCAGCAGCCTGGCGGGGGGGGACAATGAGCAGTTCTTC
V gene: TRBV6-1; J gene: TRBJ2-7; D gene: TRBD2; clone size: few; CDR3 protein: CASRTSGGIYEQYF; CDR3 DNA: TGTGCCAGCAGAACTAGCGGGGGCATCTACGAGCAGTACTTC
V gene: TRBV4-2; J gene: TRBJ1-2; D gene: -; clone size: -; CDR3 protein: CASSNRVDGGGYTF; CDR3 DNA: TGTGCCAGCTCGAACAGGGTTGACGGTGGTGGCTACACCTTC
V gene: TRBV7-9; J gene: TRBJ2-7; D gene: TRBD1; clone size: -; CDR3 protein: CASSLDGQGTEQYF; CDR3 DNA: TGTGCCAGCAGCTTAGACGGACAGGGGACCGAGCAGTACTTC
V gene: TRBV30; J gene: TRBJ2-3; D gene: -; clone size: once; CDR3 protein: CAWSVGNTDTQYF; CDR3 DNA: TGTGCCTGGAGTGTAGGCAACACAGATACGCAGTATTTT
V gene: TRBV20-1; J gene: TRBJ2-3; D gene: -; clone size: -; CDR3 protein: CSASGYDTQYF; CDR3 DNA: TGCAGTGCCTCAGGGTACGATACGCAGTATTTT
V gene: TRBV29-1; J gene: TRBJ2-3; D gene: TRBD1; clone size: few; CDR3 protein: CSVGRGRTDTQYF; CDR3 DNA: TGCAGCGTTGGCAGGGGGCGAACAGATACGCAGTATTTT
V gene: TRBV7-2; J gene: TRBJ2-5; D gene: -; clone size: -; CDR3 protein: CASSIVRAFQETQYF; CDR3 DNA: TGTGCCAGCAGCATAGTTAGGGCATTTCAAGAGACCCAGTACTTC